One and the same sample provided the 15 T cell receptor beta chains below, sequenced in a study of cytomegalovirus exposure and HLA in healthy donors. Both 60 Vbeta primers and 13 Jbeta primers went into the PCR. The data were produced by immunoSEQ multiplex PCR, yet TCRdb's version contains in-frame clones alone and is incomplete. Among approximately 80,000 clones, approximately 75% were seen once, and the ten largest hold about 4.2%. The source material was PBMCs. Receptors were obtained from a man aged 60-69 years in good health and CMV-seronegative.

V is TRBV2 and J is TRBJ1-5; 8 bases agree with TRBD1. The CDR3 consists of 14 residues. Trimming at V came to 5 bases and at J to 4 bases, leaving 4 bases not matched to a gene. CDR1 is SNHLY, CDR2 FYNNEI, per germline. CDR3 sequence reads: CASSWTGKNQPQHF. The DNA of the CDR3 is TGTGCCAGCAGTTGGACAGGGAAAAATCAGCCCCAGCATTTT.

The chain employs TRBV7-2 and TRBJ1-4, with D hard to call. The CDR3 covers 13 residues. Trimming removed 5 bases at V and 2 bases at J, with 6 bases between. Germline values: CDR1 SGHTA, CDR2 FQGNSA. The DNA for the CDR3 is TGTGCCAGCAGCAAAGAGACTAATGAAAAACTGTTTTTT. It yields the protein CASSKETNEKLFF.

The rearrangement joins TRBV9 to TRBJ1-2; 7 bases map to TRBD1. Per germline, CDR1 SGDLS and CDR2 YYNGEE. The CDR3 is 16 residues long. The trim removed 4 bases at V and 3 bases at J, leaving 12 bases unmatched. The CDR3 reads CASSTGLVGQYYGYTF. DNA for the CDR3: TGTGCCAGCAGCACCGGCCTAGTGGGACAGTACTATGGCTACACCTTC. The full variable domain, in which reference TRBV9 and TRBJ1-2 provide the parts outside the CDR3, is DSGVTQTPKHLITATGQRVTLRCSPRSGDLSVYWYQQSLDQGLQFLIQYYNGEERAKGNILERFSAQQFPDLHSELNLSSLELGDSALYFCASSTGLVGQYYGYTFGSGTRLTVV.

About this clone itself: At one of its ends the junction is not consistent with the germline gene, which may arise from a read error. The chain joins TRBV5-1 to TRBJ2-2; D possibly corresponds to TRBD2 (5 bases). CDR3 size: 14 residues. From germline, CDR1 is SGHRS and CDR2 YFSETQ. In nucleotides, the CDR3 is TGCGCCAGCACCGTTCTGGAGAACACCGGGGAGCCGTTTTTT. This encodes CASTVLENTGEPFF.

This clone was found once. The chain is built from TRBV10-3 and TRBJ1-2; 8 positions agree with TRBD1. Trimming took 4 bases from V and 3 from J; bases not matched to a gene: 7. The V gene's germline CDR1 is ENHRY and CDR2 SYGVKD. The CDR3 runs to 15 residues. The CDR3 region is CAISGNRGGDYGYTF. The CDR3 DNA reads TGTGCCATCAGTGGGAACAGGGGGGGGGACTATGGCTACACCTTC.

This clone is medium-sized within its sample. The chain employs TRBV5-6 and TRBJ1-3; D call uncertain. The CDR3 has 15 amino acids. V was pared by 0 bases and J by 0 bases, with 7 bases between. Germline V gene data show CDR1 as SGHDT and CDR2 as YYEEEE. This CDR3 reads CASSLGESSGNTIYF. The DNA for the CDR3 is TGTGCCAGCAGCTTGGGGGAGAGCTCTGGAAACACCATATATTTT.

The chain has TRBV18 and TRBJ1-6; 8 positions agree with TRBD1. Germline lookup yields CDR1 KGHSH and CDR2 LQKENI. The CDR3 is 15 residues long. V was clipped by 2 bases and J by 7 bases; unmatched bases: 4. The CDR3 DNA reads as TGTGCCAGCTCACCAGCCAGGGGGCGAAATTCACCCCTCCACTTT. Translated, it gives CASSPARGRNSPLHF. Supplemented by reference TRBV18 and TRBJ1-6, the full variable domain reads NAGVMQNPRHLVRRRGQEARLRCSPMKGHSHVYWYRQLPEEGLKFMVYLQKENIIDESGMPKERFSAEFPKEGPSILRIQQVVRGDSAAYFCASSPARGRNSPLHFGNGTRLTVT.

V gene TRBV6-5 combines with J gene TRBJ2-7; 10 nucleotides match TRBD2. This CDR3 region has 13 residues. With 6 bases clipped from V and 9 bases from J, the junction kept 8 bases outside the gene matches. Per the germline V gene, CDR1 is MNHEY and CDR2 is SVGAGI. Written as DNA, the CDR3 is TGTGCCAGCAGGAGCGGGGGGGCCTCCGCGCAGTACTTC. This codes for CASRSGGASAQYF.

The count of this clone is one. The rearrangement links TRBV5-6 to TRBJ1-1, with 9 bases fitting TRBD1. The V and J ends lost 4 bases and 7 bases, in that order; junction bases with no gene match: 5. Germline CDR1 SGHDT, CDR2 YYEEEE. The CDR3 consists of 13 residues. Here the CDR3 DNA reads TGTGCCAGCAGCACGGGACAGGGAAGTGAAGCTTTCTTT. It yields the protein CASSTGQGSEAFF.

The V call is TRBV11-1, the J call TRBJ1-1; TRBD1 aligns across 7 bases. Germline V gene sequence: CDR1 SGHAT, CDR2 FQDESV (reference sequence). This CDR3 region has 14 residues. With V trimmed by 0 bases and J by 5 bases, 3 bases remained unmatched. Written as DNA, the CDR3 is TGTGCCAGCAGCTTAGCTAGGGGGCTTACTGAAGCTTTCTTT. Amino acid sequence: CASSLARGLTEAFF.

The CDR3: CASSLLSSVLSEQYF. Here the CDR3 DNA reads TGTGCCAGCAGTCTTCTGTCGTCGGTCCTTTCCGAGCAGTACTTC. This chain joins TRBV11-2 and TRBJ2-7; the D is unclear. V was clipped by 6 bases and J by 6 bases, with 21 bases between them. Germline loops: CDR1 SGHAT, CDR2 FQNNGV. CDR3 length: 15 residues.

In DNA form, the CDR3 reads TGCGCCAGCAGCTACCGGACTAGCTCAACCCCGTTAGATGAGCAGTTCTTC. As protein: CASSYRTSSTPLDEQFF. The chain uses TRBV5-1 and TRBJ2-1; 8 bases match TRBD2. Germline-derived CDR1 and CDR2 are SGHRS and YFSETQ. Losses at the gene ends were 3 bases for V and 8 bases for J; bases not matched to a gene: 16. The CDR3 covers 17 residues.

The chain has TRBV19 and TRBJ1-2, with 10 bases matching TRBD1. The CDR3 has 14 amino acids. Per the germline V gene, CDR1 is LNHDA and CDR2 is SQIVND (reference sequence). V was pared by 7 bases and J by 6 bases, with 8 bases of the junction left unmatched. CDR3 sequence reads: CASKMTTGGHGYTF. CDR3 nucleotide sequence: TGTGCCAGTAAGATGACGACAGGGGGCCATGGCTACACCTTC.

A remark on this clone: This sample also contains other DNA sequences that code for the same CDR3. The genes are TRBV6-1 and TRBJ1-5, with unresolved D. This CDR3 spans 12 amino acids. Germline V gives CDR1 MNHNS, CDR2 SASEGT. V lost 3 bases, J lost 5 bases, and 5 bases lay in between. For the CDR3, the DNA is TGTGCCAGCAGTGAGTCTTATCAGCCCCAGCATTTT. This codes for CASSESYQPQHF.

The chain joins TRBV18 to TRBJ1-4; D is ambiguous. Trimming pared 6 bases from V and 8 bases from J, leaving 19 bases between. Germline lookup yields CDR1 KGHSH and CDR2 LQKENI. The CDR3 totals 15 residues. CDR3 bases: TGTGCCAGCTCCAAAGAGGGAACGATTGGCGAAAAACTGTTTTTT. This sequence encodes CASSKEGTIGEKLFF.